This is a list of T cell receptor beta chains from one sample in a study of blood T cell repertoires in COVID-19. Some clones are missing from TCRdb's copy, which holds only in-frame ones; the method was immunoSEQ multiplex PCR. The repertoire holds around 250,000 clones, with about nine tenths as singletons. What was sequenced was PBMCs or T cells enriched from blood (not recorded which). These receptors all come from a human donor in a cohort exposed to, infected with or recovered from COVID-19 (not recorded which). The donor label of this sample is uncertain. CDR3s include the opening cysteine and the closing phenylalanine or tryptophan. The D gene is left open where the match is weak. Some rows mark clone size as missing; the rest say once, few, many or name a class of expanded clone.

clone size,J gene,V gene,CDR3 length,D gene,CDR3 protein,CDR3 DNA
once,TRBJ2-3,TRBV19,13,TRBD2,CASNSGERDTQYF,TGTGCCAGTAATAGCGGGGAGAGAGATACGCAGTATTTT
NA,TRBJ1-5,TRBV27,15,TRBD1,CASSTGQGSNQPQHF,TGTGCCAGCAGCACGGGACAGGGTAGCAATCAGCCCCAGCATTTT
NA,TRBJ1-3,TRBV29-1,12,NA,CSATGSGNTIYF,TGCAGCGCTACAGGCTCTGGAAACACCATATATTTT
NA,TRBJ1-3,TRBV11-2,16,NA,CASSLVRQKAGNTIYF,TGTGCCAGCAGCTTAGTTCGACAGAAAGCTGGAAACACCATATATTTT
NA,TRBJ2-7,TRBV2,12,TRBD1,CASAQTRGEQYF,TGTGCCAGCGCACAAACCAGGGGGGAGCAGTACTTC
few,TRBJ2-7,TRBV2,12,TRBD1,CASRDRGYEQYF,TGTGCCAGCAGGGACAGGGGGTACGAGCAGTACTTC
few,TRBJ2-5,TRBV18,15,TRBD1,CASSYDREGRETQYF,TGTGCCAGCTCATACGACAGGGAAGGGAGAGAGACCCAGTACTTC
NA,TRBJ2-5,TRBV6-6,19,TRBD2,CASSRAGLAGGPRGETQYF,TGTGCCAGCAGTCGCGCGGGACTAGCGGGGGGGCCTCGAGGAGAGACCCAGTACTTC
NA,TRBJ1-1,TRBV2,18,TRBD1,CASSEAFWGQGLNTEAFF,TGTGCCAGCAGTGAAGCATTTTGGGGACAGGGACTGAACACTGAAGCTTTCTTT
few,TRBJ2-5,TRBV7-7,15,NA,CASSSTGSLGETQYF,TGTGCCAGCAGCTCCACAGGGAGCCTGGGGGAGACCCAGTACTTC
NA,TRBJ2-3,TRBV5-1,12,NA,CASSSDRSTQYF,TGCGCCAGCAGCTCAGACAGGAGTACGCAGTATTTT
NA,TRBJ1-2,TRBV10-3,15,TRBD1,CAISESTGGNYGYTF,TGTGCCATCAGTGAGTCGACAGGGGGTAACTATGGCTACACCTTC
once,TRBJ1-5,TRBV18,17,NA,CASSQKGGRGSNQPQHF,TGTGCCAGCTCACAAAAAGGGGGACGAGGTAGCAATCAGCCCCAGCATTTT
once,TRBJ1-4,TRBV6-4,14,NA,CASSDEAGNEKLFF,TGTGCCAGCAGTGACGAGGCAGGGAATGAAAAACTGTTTTTT
NA,TRBJ1-1,TRBV5-1,15,NA,CASSLIWVAVNEAFF,TGCGCCAGCAGCCTGATTTGGGTAGCGGTGAATGAAGCTTTCTTT
NA,TRBJ1-6,TRBV19,15,TRBD1,CASSRPGQDNSPLHF,TGTGCCAGTAGTAGACCGGGACAGGATAATTCACCCCTCCACTTT
NA,TRBJ2-7,TRBV27,13,TRBD1,CASSPQGGYEQYF,TGTGCCAGCAGTCCACAGGGGGGCTACGAGCAGTACTTC
NA,TRBJ2-3,TRBV25-1,14,NA,CASSGVGATDTQYF,TGTGCCAGCAGTGGTGTGGGGGCCACAGATACGCAGTATTTT
NA,TRBJ2-3,TRBV10-3,14,TRBD2,CAINGGASTDTQYF,TGTGCCATCAACGGGGGGGCTAGCACAGATACGCAGTATTTT
NA,TRBJ2-4,TRBV7-2,15,NA,CASSFHQQGGDIQYF,TGTGCCAGCAGCTTTCATCAGCAGGGGGGCGACATTCAGTACTTC
NA,TRBJ1-5,TRBV6-5,15,NA,CASSSEHGSNQPQHF,TGTGCCAGCAGTTCCGAACATGGTAGCAATCAGCCCCAGCATTTT
NA,TRBJ2-7,TRBV19,15,TRBD2,CASSMGSGGFYEQYF,TGTGCCAGTAGTATGGGTAGCGGGGGATTCTACGAGCAGTACTTC
NA,TRBJ1-3,TRBV6-4,18,TRBD1,CASSDYPGQAYSGNTIYF,TGTGCCAGCAGTGACTATCCGGGACAGGCGTACTCTGGAAACACCATATATTTT
few,TRBJ1-4,TRBV2,15,NA,CASSLSGSTNEKLFF,TGTGCCAGCAGCCTTAGCGGATCAACTAATGAAAAACTGTTTTTT
NA,TRBJ1-1,TRBV18,14,TRBD1,CASSLGQEATEAFF,TGTGCCAGCTCACTGGGACAGGAGGCTACTGAAGCTTTCTTT
NA,TRBJ1-6,TRBV21-1,20,NA,CASSLPGQAVGSSYNSPLHF,TGTGCCAGCAGCCTACCGGGACAGGCCGTTGGCAGCTCCTATAATTCACCCCTCCACTTT
NA,TRBJ2-3,TRBV6-2/TRBV6-3,20,NA,CASSYPTAPRIIAETDTQYF,TGTGCCAGCAGTTACCCGACGGCCCCCAGAATTATAGCAGAAACAGATACGCAGTATTTT
NA,TRBJ2-1,TRBV7-8,17,TRBD2,CASSLGPLAGVYNEQFF,TGTGCCAGCAGCTTAGGTCCCCTAGCGGGGGTTTACAATGAGCAGTTCTTC
NA,TRBJ2-3,TRBV5-1,15,NA,CASSLSAARADTQYF,TGCGCCAGCAGCTTGTCGGCGGCGCGCGCGGATACGCAGTATTTT
NA,TRBJ2-3,TRBV7-2,17,NA,CASSHGSRGASTDTQYF,TGTGCCAGCAGCCACGGCTCTCGGGGGGCTAGCACAGATACGCAGTATTTT
once,TRBJ2-1,TRBV24-1,14,TRBD2,CATSRGGGLDEQFF,TGTGCCACCAGTCGCGGCGGGGGATTAGATGAGCAGTTCTTC
few,TRBJ1-1,TRBV9,12,NA,CASSPNSAEAFF,TGTGCCAGCAGCCCGAACTCCGCTGAAGCTTTCTTT
NA,TRBJ2-7,TRBV6-5,15,TRBD1,CASRIGQGETYEQYF,TGTGCCAGCAGAATTGGACAGGGGGAGACCTACGAGCAGTACTTC
once,TRBJ2-5,TRBV7-8,14,TRBD2,CASSSSGGGETQYF,TGTGCCAGCAGCTCAAGCGGGGGGGGAGAGACCCAGTACTTC
NA,TRBJ2-7,TRBV2,15,TRBD1,CASSPRTGRPLEQYF,TGTGCCAGCAGTCCCCGGACAGGGAGGCCCCTCGAGCAGTACTTC
NA,TRBJ1-1,TRBV7-9,12,NA,CASSPGGTEAFF,TGTGCCAGCAGCCCGGGGGGGACTGAAGCTTTCTTT
NA,TRBJ2-6,TRBV10-3,14,TRBD1,CATTGGSGANVLTF,TGTGCCACCACAGGGGGATCTGGGGCCAACGTCCTGACTTTC
NA,TRBJ1-3,TRBV25-1,16,NA,CASSGGTGSSGNTIYF,TGTGCCAGCAGCGGAGGGACGGGTAGCTCTGGAAACACCATATATTTT
NA,TRBJ1-2,TRBV5-4,17,NA,CASSPGGVIGGNYGYTF,TGTGCCAGCAGCCCGGGAGGAGTCATAGGGGGGAACTATGGCTACACCTTC
NA,TRBJ2-5,TRBV2,15,NA,CASSEAPGFGETQYF,TGTGCCAGCAGTGAAGCGCCGGGGTTCGGAGAGACCCAGTACTTC
once,TRBJ1-1,TRBV20-1,14,NA,CSASGAGMNTEAFF,TGCAGTGCTAGTGGGGCTGGCATGAACACTGAAGCTTTCTTT
NA,TRBJ1-6,TRBV30,14,NA,CAWSVGQLNSPLHF,TGTGCCTGGAGTGTTGGACAGCTTAATTCACCCCTCCACTTT
NA,TRBJ1-4,TRBV2,17,TRBD1,CASSEALMTGGGEKLFF,TGTGCCAGCAGTGAAGCACTAATGACAGGGGGCGGCGAAAAACTGTTTTTT
NA,TRBJ1-2,TRBV28,14,TRBD1,CASSVTGTVEFYTF,TGTGCCAGCAGTGTCACCGGGACAGTTGAATTCTACACCTTC
NA,TRBJ2-7,TRBV29-1,18,NA,CSVEEAGKETGGYYEQYF,TGCAGCGTTGAAGAGGCGGGTAAAGAGACAGGAGGATACTACGAGCAGTACTTC
NA,TRBJ1-4,TRBV4-1,15,NA,CASSQDRHGNEKLFF,TGCGCCAGCAGCCAAGACCGACACGGAAATGAAAAACTGTTTTTT
NA,TRBJ2-2,TRBV5-1,14,NA,CASSTETNTGELFF,TGCGCCAGCAGTACAGAGACGAACACCGGGGAGCTGTTTTTT
NA,TRBJ1-1,TRBV3-1/TRBV3-2,15,TRBD1,CASSRLQGANTEAFF,TGTGCCAGCAGCCGATTACAGGGGGCGAACACTGAAGCTTTCTTT
NA,TRBJ2-7,TRBV5-6,15,NA,CASSLVGDTAYEQYF,TGTGCCAGCAGCTTGGTGGGGGACACAGCCTACGAGCAGTACTTC
NA,TRBJ2-7,TRBV11-2,17,TRBD2,CASSLSSGGITTYEQYF,TGTGCCAGCAGCTTGTCTAGCGGGGGGATCACCACCTACGAGCAGTACTTC